This TCR beta chain was documented in a study of cytomegalovirus exposure and HLA in healthy donors. Broader study findings: Sequencing had likely introduced a cluster of highly shared sequence variants as an artifact.

PCR used 60 Vbeta primers and 13 Jbeta primers. Under the authors' procedure: Per a later analysis, the number of unique TCR beta chains was some 80 million, of which roughly 11 million were shared. The protocol was immunoSEQ multiplex PCR, while the TCRdb copy is restricted to in-frame clones and leaves out a portion. The DNA was the basis for D and trimming; V, J and clone size are from that table. The sample holds 150,000 to 200,000 clones, 60% to 80% seen once. A word on this clone: What it binds is unknown.

Unmatched junction bases numbered 6, after V lost 8 bases and J lost 4 bases. Germline V gene lookup returns CDR1 KGHSH and CDR2 LQKENI. The CDR3 consists of 13 residues. The source is a woman between 25 and 40 years old in good health and CMV-seronegative. Sequencing used PBMCs. This sequence joins TRBV18 and TRBJ2-7; TRBD1 aligns across 9 bases. DNA for the CDR3: TGTGCCAGCACAACAGGGGGCGGGTACGAGCAGTACTTC. Protein product: CASTTGGGYEQYF.